The 26 T cell receptor beta chains presented below share a single source sample, sequenced in a study of cytomegalovirus exposure and HLA in healthy donors. PCR employed 60 Vbeta and 13 Jbeta primers. TCRdb's copy holds only in-frame clones and misses some; the assay was immunoSEQ multiplex PCR. The sample lists roughly 150,000 clones, 70% to 90% occurring once. Sequencing was performed on PBMCs. The source of these receptors is a middle-aged woman in good health and CMV-seropositive.

This rearrangement joins TRBV5-1 to TRBJ2-3; maybe TRBD1 (5 bases). The CDR3 runs to 16 residues. Germline CDR1 reads SGHRS; CDR2 reads YFSETQ. V dropped 5 bases and J dropped 0 bases, with 16 bases sitting between them. CDR3 sequence reads: CASRDMWASSTDTQYF. CDR3 DNA: TGCGCCAGCAGGGACATGTGGGCCAGCAGCACAGATACGCAGTATTTT.

Concerning this clone itself: Other DNA sequences in the sample encode the same CDR3. This rearrangement joins TRBV7-9 to TRBJ2-1; D unresolved. There are 11 residues in the CDR3. Trimming removed 5 bases from V and 9 bases from J, with 8 bases in between. In germline, CDR1 is SEHNR, CDR2 FQNEAQ (reference sequence). CDR3 DNA sequence: TGTGCCAGCAGCCTAACCGGTGAGCAGTTCTTC. It yields the protein CASSLTGEQFF.

This clone has only one observation. This rearrangement joins TRBV5-1 to TRBJ2-1; 11 nucleotides line up with TRBD2. Germline lookup yields CDR1 SGHRS and CDR2 YFSETQ. The CDR3 has 15 amino acids. With 4 bases clipped from V and 6 bases from J, the junction kept 6 bases outside the gene matches. The CDR3 sequence is CASSTGTSGLNEQFF. The CDR3 DNA sequence: TGCGCCAGCAGCACCGGGACTAGCGGTCTCAATGAGCAGTTCTTC.

V usage is TRBV5-6 and J usage is TRBJ2-5; TRBD2 agrees at 10 bases. CDR1 is SGHDT and CDR2 is YYEEEE in the germline V gene. The junction had 4 bases not matched to a gene; V was cut back by 0 bases and J by 2 bases. CDR3 length: 16 residues. The CDR3 DNA reads as TGTGCCAGCAGCTTGGCGGGTAGCGGGGGGCAAGAGACCCAGTACTTC. Translated, it gives CASSLAGSGGQETQYF.

The chain links TRBV29-1 to TRBJ2-3; 11 bases are shared with TRBD2. The germline gives CDR1 SQVTM, CDR2 ANQGSEA. This CDR3 has 17 residues. Trimming cost V 1 base and J 2 bases; bases outside gene matches: 8. The CDR3 nucleotides read TGCAGCGTTGAAGTCCATACTAGCGGGAGACCCACAGATACGCAGTATTTT. Protein: CSVEVHTSGRPTDTQYF.

The CDR3 loop reads CASSVTSTEAFF. For the CDR3, the DNA is TGTGCCAGCAGCGTGACATCCACTGAAGCTTTCTTT. This chain connects TRBV7-2 to TRBJ1-1; unclear D gene. The CDR3 spans 12 residues. The V end was cut by 5 bases, the J end by 4 bases, with 8 bases between. Germline assignment: CDR1 SGHTA and CDR2 FQGNSA. The complete variable domain, with remaining parts taken from reference TRBV7-2 and TRBJ1-1, reads GAGVSQSPSNKVTEKGKDVELRCDPISGHTALYWYRQSLGQGLEFLIYFQGNSAPDKSGLPSDRFSAERTGGSVSTLTIQRTQQEDSAVYLCASSVTSTEAFFGQGTRLTVV.

This chain links TRBV10-3 with TRBJ2-5; 11 bases line up with TRBD2. Near its end, the DNA agrees better with TRBJ2-7, so the J call may be wrong. This CDR3 is built from 17 residues. Germline V gene data show CDR1 as ENHRY and CDR2 as SYGVKD. The CDR3 region is CAISERASGRNAYEQYF. CDR3 DNA: TGTGCCATCAGTGAGAGGGCTAGCGGGAGGAATGCCTACGAGCAGTACTTC.

J is TRBJ2-3 and V is TRBV27; no firm D call. Germline CDR1 and CDR2: MNHEY and SMNVEV (reference sequence). V was cut by 6 bases and J by 4 bases, with 11 bases left in between. The CDR3 sequence is 13 residues long. The CDR3 nucleotides are TGTGCCAGCAGCCGACCGACTGCAGATACGCAGTATTTT. Translated, it gives CASSRPTADTQYF.

This clone showed up just a few times. The chain couples TRBV4-1 to TRBJ2-7; 12 nucleotides match TRBD2. Germline V CDR1 and CDR2: MGHRA, YSYEKL. V dropped 9 bases and J dropped 1; count of bases not matched to a gene: 25. The CDR3 has 21 amino acids. The CDR3 DNA is TGCGCCAGATGTATGTCTGTCCTCGCACTAGCGGGAGGTCTTAGGTCCTACGAGCAGTACTTC. Protein sequence: CARCMSVLALAGGLRSYEQYF.

This chain connects TRBV2 to TRBJ2-5; the match to TRBD1 covers 9 bases. TRBJ2-7 explains the end of the DNA better; the J call may be wrong. The germline V gene encodes CDR1 SNHLY and CDR2 FYNNEI. CDR3 size: 15 residues. The CDR3 DNA is TGTGCCAGCAGTGACCTAGGACAGGGGAACTACGAGCAGTACTTC. Translated: CASSDLGQGNYEQYF.

CDR3 amino acids: CASSFRVTGQETQYF. The CDR3 DNA sequence: TGTGCCAGCAGTTTCAGGGTAACTGGCCAAGAGACCCAGTACTTC. The rearrangement links TRBV27 to TRBJ2-5; maybe TRBD1 (5 bases). Germline CDR1 is MNHEY and CDR2 is SMNVEV (reference sequence). The CDR3 sequence is 15 residues long. The germline V and J ends were trimmed by 3 bases and 1 base, with 12 bases remaining between them.

The J gene is TRBJ2-3, the V gene TRBV4-1; no clear D gene. V lost 0 bases and J lost 7, with 11 bases in between. This CDR3 contains 14 residues. CDR1 is MGHRA, CDR2 YSYEKL, per germline. CDR3 amino acids: CASSQDPVANTQYF. The DNA of the CDR3 is TGCGCCAGCAGCCAAGATCCGGTCGCGAATACGCAGTATTTT.

CDR3 sequence (DNA): TGTGCCATCAGTGAGCAGGGACAGGGTCATAGTACGCAGTATTTT. Amino acid sequence: CAISEQGQGHSTQYF. The rearrangement uses TRBV10-3 and TRBJ2-3; 9 positions agree with TRBD1. The V segment lost 2 bases and the J segment 8 bases; nucleotides outside the gene matches: 8. Per germline, CDR1 ENHRY and CDR2 SYGVKD. The CDR3 has 15 amino acids.

The CDR3 region is CASSPDRGGEQYF. The CDR3 coding sequence is TGTGCCAGCAGCCCGGACAGGGGCGGCGAGCAGTACTTC. This rearrangement joins TRBV11-1 to TRBJ2-7; TRBD1 agrees at 9 bases. This CDR3 is 13 amino acids long. The trim removed 5 bases at V and 6 bases at J, leaving 5 bases unmatched. Germline values: CDR1 SGHAT, CDR2 FQDESV (reference sequence).

The CDR3, as DNA: TGTGCCAGCAGTCCCACAGAGGGAATCGGCACGCAGTATTTT. Translated: CASSPTEGIGTQYF. V and J are TRBV21-1 and TRBJ2-3; TRBD2, the table's D call, was not compared with the DNA. TRBV21-1 is an annotated pseudogene. The CDR3 is 14 amino acids.

The CDR3: CASSRQSGGAYNEQFF. The CDR3 bases are TGTGCCAGCAGCCGACAAAGCGGGGGGGCCTACAATGAGCAGTTCTTC. The chain combines TRBV7-2 with TRBJ2-1, with 10 bases matching TRBD2. This CDR3 spans 16 amino acids. The trim removed 5 bases at V and 2 bases at J, leaving 6 bases unmatched. Per germline, CDR1 SGHTA and CDR2 FQGNSA. The whole variable domain, remainder taken from reference TRBV7-2 and TRBJ2-1, is GAGVSQSPSNKVTEKGKDVELRCDPISGHTALYWYRQSLGQGLEFLIYFQGNSAPDKSGLPSDRFSAERTGGSVSTLTIQRTQQEDSAVYLCASSRQSGGAYNEQFFGPGTRLTVL.

The CDR3 coding sequence is TGCGCCAGCAGCTTGGCGGATACGCAGTATTTT. This translates into CASSLADTQYF. The chain employs TRBV5-1 and TRBJ2-3; D not resolved. Germline CDR1 SGHRS, CDR2 YFSETQ. The CDR3 consists of 11 residues. V was clipped by 0 bases and J by 6 bases, with 2 bases between them.

CDR3 loop: CASRPTSRGESTEAFF. CDR3 DNA: TGTGCCAGTAGACCTACTTCACGCGGGGAGAGCACTGAAGCTTTCTTT. This chain connects TRBV19 to TRBJ1-1; D unresolved. V was cut by 6 bases and J by 4 bases, with 21 bases left in between. This CDR3 is 16 amino acids long. Germline V gives CDR1 LNHDA, CDR2 SQIVND (reference sequence). The variable domain in full, completed from reference TRBV19 and TRBJ1-1, reads DGGITQSPKYLFRKEGQNVTLSCEQNLNHDAMYWYRQDPGQGLRLIYYSQIVNDFQKGDIAEGYSVSREKKESFPLTVTSAQKNPTAFYLCASRPTSRGESTEAFFGQGTRLTVV.

This chain joins TRBV2 and TRBJ2-3; TRBD1 aligns across 11 bases. V lost 6 bases and J lost 1; bases outside the gene matches: 6. Germline CDR1 reads SNHLY; CDR2 reads FYNNEI. The CDR3 spans 16 residues. The DNA of the CDR3 is TGTGCCAGCAGAGGACAGGGGGCGGGAGGCACAGATACGCAGTATTTT. This sequence encodes CASRGQGAGGTDTQYF.

This clone was seen just once. The chain uses TRBV19 and TRBJ2-2; possibly TRBD1 for D (6 bases). Germline-derived CDR1 and CDR2 are LNHDA and SQIVND (reference sequence). The CDR3 is 15 residues long. V was clipped by 9 bases and J by 0 bases, with 14 bases between them. CDR3 coding DNA: TGTGCCAGCGGAACAGGGAGCACGAACACCGGGGAGCTGTTTTTT. Translated, it gives CASGTGSTNTGELFF.

This chain connects TRBV4-2 to TRBJ2-2, with 12 bases fitting TRBD2. The ends lost 0 bases at V and 8 bases at J; junction bases unmatched: 10. The CDR3 spans 18 residues. Germline-derived CDR1 and CDR2 are LGHNA and YNFKEQ. The CDR3: CASSQDRGAGTSGGELFF. In DNA, the CDR3 is TGTGCCAGCAGCCAAGATCGGGGGGCCGGGACTAGCGGGGGGGAGCTGTTTTTT.

The chain combines TRBV4-1 with TRBJ1-5; D remains ambiguous. Germline CDR1 is MGHRA and CDR2 is YSYEKL. The CDR3 has 16 residues. The V end lost 0 bases, the J end lost 2 bases, and 11 bases lay between the germline ends. The chain's CDR3 is CASSQDGGVGNQPQHF. The CDR3 nucleotides read TGCGCCAGCAGCCAAGATGGCGGGGTGGGCAATCAGCCCCAGCATTTT.

This chain joins TRBV6-5 and TRBJ1-6, with a tentative D call TRBD1 (6 bases). Germline values: CDR1 MNHEY, CDR2 SVGAGI. Deletions cut 7 bases from V and 9 bases from J, with 19 bases between. There are 15 residues in the CDR3. The chain's CDR3 is CASKTGQGIFSPLHF. DNA for the CDR3: TGTGCCAGCAAAACAGGGCAAGGGATTTTTTCACCCCTCCACTTT.

J is TRBJ2-6 and V is TRBV11-2; D possibly corresponds to TRBD2 (5 bases). The CDR3 covers 16 residues. V was cut by 5 bases and J by 0 bases, with 11 bases left in between. Per the germline V gene, CDR1 is SGHAT and CDR2 is FQNNGV. This CDR3 is CASSLRGHSGANVLTF. The CDR3 DNA reads as TGTGCCAGCAGCCTTCGGGGTCACTCTGGGGCCAACGTCCTGACTTTC.

The chain joins TRBV7-9 to TRBJ1-2; the D is unclear. CDR1 is SEHNR, CDR2 FQNEAQ, per germline (reference sequence). The ends were cut back, 3 bases at V and 11 bases at J, with 10 bases in the middle. The CDR3 has 11 amino acids. This CDR3 is CASSFRGSYTF. The CDR3 DNA is TGTGCCAGCAGCTTTCGCGGGAGTTACACCTTC.

This chain connects TRBV7-8 to TRBJ2-1; TRBD2 aligns across 12 bases. CDR1 and CDR2 from the germline V gene are SGHVS and FQNEAQ. After removal of 4 bases from V and 13 bases from J, the junction contained 5 bases not matched to a gene. There are 13 residues in the CDR3. In nucleotides, the CDR3 is TGTGCCAGCAGCTCCGGACTAGCGGGATTTCAGTTCTTC. Translating gives CASSSGLAGFQFF.